These T cell receptor beta chains were read from a single sample in a study of CD8 T cells in Susac syndrome. TCRdb ran MiXCR on the immunoSEQ multiplex PCR reads and lists one entry per CDR3 protein. In the table there are around 150,000 distinct CDR3 sequences, around 94% of which are singletons. Sequencing was carried out using CD8+ T cells from PBMCs. The receptors stem from a human donor in good health. Both conserved end residues are part of each CDR3. A D gene is named only where the DNA matches it firmly. Clone sizes are given selectively: once, few, many, or a class where the clone is expanded.

clone_size	d_call	v_call	j_call	cdr3_nt	cdr3_aa
.	.	TRBV24-1	TRBJ2-3	TGTGCCACCAGTGACAACCGACAGAGCCCCATCACAGATACGCAGTATTTT	CATSDNRQSPITDTQYF
.	TRBD1	TRBV28	TRBJ2-1	TGTGCCAGCAGTCCGGGACAGGCCTACAATGAGCAGTTCTTC	CASSPGQAYNEQFF
once	TRBD2	TRBV20-1	TRBJ2-1	TGCAGTGCTAGAGATCTCCTAGCGGGAGGCTTGAGCTCCTACAATGAGCAGTTCTTC	CSARDLLAGGLSSYNEQFF
.	.	TRBV20-1	TRBJ2-3	TGCAGTGCTAGATCGCCCCTGGAGGATACGCAGTATTTT	CSARSPLEDTQYF
.	.	TRBV3-1	TRBJ2-7	TGTGCCAGCAGCCAAGTTTACCTTTACGAGCAGTACTTC	CASSQVYLYEQYF
.	.	TRBV9	TRBJ2-1	TGTGCCAGCAGACTCGAGGGGGAAGAGCAGTTCTTC	CASRLEGEEQFF
.	.	TRBV7-9	TRBJ1-4	TGTGCCAGCAGCCGTTCGGGAGAAACCAATGAAAAACTGTTTTTT	CASSRSGETNEKLFF
.	.	TRBV24-1	TRBJ2-1	TGTGCCACCAGTGATACGGGACAGCGCGGGACCCAAGAGTGGAATGAGCAGTTCTTC	CATSDTGQRGTQEWNEQFF
.	.	TRBV29-1	TRBJ1-1	TGCAGCGGCACCGAAAACATGAACACTGAAGCTTTCTTT	CSGTENMNTEAFF
.	.	TRBV4-3	TRBJ2-7	TGCGCCAGCAGCCAAGATAGAGGCGCCTACGAGCAGTACTTC	CASSQDRGAYEQYF
.	.	TRBV28	TRBJ2-5	TGTGCCAGCCGTAGACAGGCAAACAGAGAGACCCAGTACTTC	CASRRQANRETQYF
few	.	TRBV12-3/TRBV12-4	TRBJ1-1	TGTGCCAGCAGTTTTAACACTGAAGCTTTCTTT	CASSFNTEAFF
.	.	TRBV27	TRBJ1-1	TGTGCCAGCAGTTTTCACGATGGGGTCACTGAAGCTTTCTTT	CASSFHDGVTEAFF
.	.	TRBV16	TRBJ1-2	TGTGCCAGCAGCCAATCAGGCACAGAGGGCTATGGCTACACCTTC	CASSQSGTEGYGYTF
.	.	TRBV9	TRBJ2-1	TGTGCCAGCAGCCTAGGACAGTCGGATGAGCAGTTCTTC	CASSLGQSDEQFF
.	.	TRBV3-1	TRBJ2-7	TGTGCCAGCAGCCATTTACTCCGGGACCGCTTGACCTACGAGCAGTACTTC	CASSHLLRDRLTYEQYF
.	.	TRBV29-1	TRBJ1-2	TGCAGCGTGAAGGGGTCTTTGGACTATGGCTACACCTTC	CSVKGSLDYGYTF
.	.	TRBV28	TRBJ2-1	TGTGCCAGCAGTTTCGTCGGTTCGGGGGAGTGGTCGGGCAATGAGCAGTTCTTC	CASSFVGSGEWSGNEQFF
once	TRBD2	TRBV20-1	TRBJ2-1	TGCAGTGCACCAGGGACTAGGAGCGATGAGCAGTTCTTC	CSAPGTRSDEQFF
.	.	TRBV29-1	TRBJ2-7	TGCAGCGTTAGAACGCTGATCTCCTACGAGCAGTACTTC	CSVRTLISYEQYF
.	.	TRBV27	TRBJ1-4	TGTGCCAGCAGTTTGTTGAGGGCAACTAATGAAAAACTGTTTTTT	CASSLLRATNEKLFF
.	TRBD2	TRBV27	TRBJ2-5	TGTGCCAGCAGTTTACTAGCGGGAGGTGAGACCCAGTACTTC	CASSLLAGGETQYF
.	.	TRBV7-9	TRBJ2-3	TGTGCCAGCAGCAACGGGACTTCCCGCACAGATACGCAGTATTTT	CASSNGTSRTDTQYF
.	TRBD1	TRBV16	TRBJ1-1	TGTGCCAGCAGCCAGGGACAGGGGGCAGGGACTGAAGCTTTCTTT	CASSQGQGAGTEAFF
.	TRBD1	TRBV6-5	TRBJ2-2	TGTGCCAGCAGTTACGATGACAGGGGAACCGGGGAGCTGTTTTTT	CASSYDDRGTGELFF
.	.	TRBV12-3/TRBV12-4	TRBJ2-5	TGTGCCAGCAGTTTAGTGGATATTGAGACCCAGTACTTC	CASSLVDIETQYF
once	TRBD1	TRBV29-1	TRBJ1-1	TGCAGCGTCCCGGGACAGGGGCACCCCGAAGCTTTCTTT	CSVPGQGHPEAFF
.	.	TRBV20-1	TRBJ1-5	TGCAGTGCTAGAACTCATGGACTCCCGCTAGGGCCCCAGCATTTT	CSARTHGLPLGPQHF
once	.	TRBV29-1	TRBJ2-1	TGCAGCGCCGTGGGGGTTATGGGTTACAATGAGCAGTTCTTC	CSAVGVMGYNEQFF
.	.	TRBV29-1	TRBJ1-5	TGCAGCGTTCCCAATTCGCAGGGTCGCAATCAGCCCCAGCATTTT	CSVPNSQGRNQPQHF
.	TRBD2	TRBV15	TRBJ2-1	TGTGCCACCAGCATTAGAGCGGGACTGCCCTACAATGAGCAGTTCTTC	CATSIRAGLPYNEQFF
.	.	TRBV29-1	TRBJ2-3	TGCAGCGCCTCCAGGGCCAGTCAGCCAGATACGCAGTATTTT	CSASRASQPDTQYF
.	TRBD2	TRBV12-3/TRBV12-4	TRBJ2-7	TGTGCCAGCAGCCCCGGACTAGCGTCCCTCGGCGAGCAGTACTTC	CASSPGLASLGEQYF